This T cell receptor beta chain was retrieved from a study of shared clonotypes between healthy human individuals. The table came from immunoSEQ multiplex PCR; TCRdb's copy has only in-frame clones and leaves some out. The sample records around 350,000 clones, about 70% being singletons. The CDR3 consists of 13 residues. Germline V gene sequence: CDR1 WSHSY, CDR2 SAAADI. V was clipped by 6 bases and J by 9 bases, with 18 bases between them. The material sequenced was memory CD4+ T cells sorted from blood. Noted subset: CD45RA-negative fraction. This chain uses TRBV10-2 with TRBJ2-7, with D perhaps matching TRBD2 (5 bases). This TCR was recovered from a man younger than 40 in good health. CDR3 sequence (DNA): TGCGCCAGCAGGGAGGCAGGCCCCCTTAGGCAGTACTTC. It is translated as CASREAGPLRQYF.